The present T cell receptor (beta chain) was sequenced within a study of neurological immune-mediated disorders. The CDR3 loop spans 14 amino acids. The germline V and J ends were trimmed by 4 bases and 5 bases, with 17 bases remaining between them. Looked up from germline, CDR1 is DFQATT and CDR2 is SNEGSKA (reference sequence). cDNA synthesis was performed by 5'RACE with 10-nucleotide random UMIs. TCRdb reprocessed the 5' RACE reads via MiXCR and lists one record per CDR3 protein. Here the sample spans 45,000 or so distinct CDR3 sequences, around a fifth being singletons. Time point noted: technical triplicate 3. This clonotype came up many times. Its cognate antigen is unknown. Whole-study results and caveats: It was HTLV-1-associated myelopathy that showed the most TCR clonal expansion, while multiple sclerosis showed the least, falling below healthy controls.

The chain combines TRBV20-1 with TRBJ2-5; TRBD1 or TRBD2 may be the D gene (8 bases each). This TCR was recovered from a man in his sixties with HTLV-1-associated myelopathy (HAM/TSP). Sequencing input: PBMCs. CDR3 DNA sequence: TGCAGTGCTATCCCCGGGAGGGACAGGGAGACCCAGTACTTC. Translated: CSAIPGRDRETQYF.